The present entry profiles one T cell receptor (beta chain) with its context. Its antigen is unknown. This specimen belongs to a study of glioma-infiltrating T cells after dendritic cell vaccination. Input was roughly 2.2 ug genomic DNA, or all available if less. Amplification used 60 V beta primers and 13 J beta primers. Produced via immunoSEQ multiplex PCR; TCRdb's table is partial and in-frame only. This table has 90,000 to 110,000 clones, nearly 90% appearing once. Time point described: after dendritic cell vaccination, including at tumor progression/relapse. Patients had residual fresh-frozen tumor tissue and more than two years of survival data. The CDR3 is made up of 13 amino acids. Germline CDR1 reads SGHAT; CDR2 reads FQDESV (reference sequence). Trimming pared 3 bases from V and 4 bases from J, leaving 9 bases between. Findings of the study overall: TCR clonality showed no direct relationship with survival.

J is TRBJ1-2 and V is TRBV11-1; D unresolved. Sequencing was performed on blood, taken after dendritic cell vaccination. The clonotype originates from a human donor with glioblastoma. This CDR3 reads CASSLEGAYGYTF. CDR3 nucleotide sequence: TGTGCCAGCAGCTTGGAGGGCGCCTATGGCTACACCTTC.